The 8 T cell receptor beta chains below all came from one sample that was sequenced in a study of cytomegalovirus exposure and HLA in healthy donors. A multiplex PCR was run with 60 Vbeta primers and 13 Jbeta primers. Data came from immunoSEQ multiplex PCR; TCRdb stores just in-frame clones and leaves some out. This listing includes just over 80,000 clones. Sequencing was performed on PBMCs. The receptor source for this set is a woman aged 25 to 39 in good health and CMV-seronegative.

The chain employs TRBV5-1 and TRBJ1-1; possibly TRBD1 for D (5 bases). CDR3 length equals 13 residues. From germline, CDR1 is SGHRS and CDR2 YFSETQ. Trimming left V 2 bases short and J 3 bases short, with 8 bases between. CDR3 protein: CASSLTGYTEAFF. CDR3 coding DNA: TGCGCCAGCAGCTTAACAGGATACACTGAAGCTTTCTTT.

The V call is TRBV15, the J call TRBJ2-4, with TRBD1 matching over 9 bases. V gave up 1 base and J gave up 1 base; unmatched junction bases: 11. Germline CDR1 and CDR2: LNHNV and YYDKDF (reference sequence). This CDR3 has 19 residues. The chain's CDR3 is CATSRGGDRGKAAKNIQYF. As DNA, the CDR3 is TGTGCCACCAGCAGAGGAGGAGACAGGGGGAAAGCGGCCAAAAACATTCAGTACTTC.

V usage is TRBV19 and J usage is TRBJ1-2; a possible D gene is TRBD1 (5 bases). The V and J ends lost 7 bases and 6 bases respectively, with 21 bases between them. The CDR3 is 15 amino acids. The germline V gene encodes CDR1 LNHDA and CDR2 SQIVND (reference sequence). CDR3 in DNA: TGTGCCAGTAACTACGGGGGAGGTACCCCTGATGGCTACACCTTC. Protein sequence: CASNYGGGTPDGYTF.

J is TRBJ2-2 and V is TRBV29-1, with D uncertain. Trimming stripped 5 bases from V and 4 bases from J, with 11 bases between. The germline V gene has CDR1 SQVTM and CDR2 ANQGSEA. The CDR3 is made up of 13 amino acids. The CDR3 coding sequence is TGCAGCGTTCCACTGAGAGGCACCGGGGAGCTGTTTTTT. This sequence encodes CSVPLRGTGELFF.

The chain combines TRBV6-5 with TRBJ2-1; D possibly corresponds to TRBD1 (6 bases). The CDR3 has 14 amino acids. V was clipped by 8 bases and J by 5 bases, with 16 bases between them. CDR1 and CDR2 (germline): MNHEY, SVGAGI. As DNA, the CDR3 is TGTGCCAGCGGCTTTAGGGGGAACGACAATGAGCAGTTCTTC. This codes for CASGFRGNDNEQFF.

The J gene is TRBJ2-1, the V gene TRBV18, with TRBD1 identical over 7 bases. CDR3 length: 15 amino acids. Germline values: CDR1 KGHSH, CDR2 LQKENI. V lost 2 bases, J lost 4 bases, and 5 bases stayed unmatched. The CDR3 loop is CASSPLGQQYNEQFF. Written as DNA, the CDR3 is TGTGCCAGCTCACCATTGGGACAGCAATACAATGAGCAGTTCTTC.

With respect to this clone: One end of the junction does not line up with germline, which may come from a read error. The rearrangement uses TRBV7-7 and TRBJ1-4, with D perhaps matching TRBD1 (5 bases). Germline V gene lookup returns CDR1 SSHAT and CDR2 FNYEAQ (reference sequence). The CDR3 has 15 residues. Here the CDR3 reads CASSSPGLGNEKLFF. Written as DNA, the CDR3 is TGTGCTAGCAGCTCGCCGGGACTTGGGAATGAAAAACTGTTTTTT. Full variable domain (missing parts from reference TRBV7-7 and TRBJ1-4): GAGVSQSPRYKVTKRGQDVTLRCDPISSHATLYWYQQALGQGPEFLTYFNYEAQPDKSGLPSDRFSAERPEGSISTLTIQRTEQRDSAMYRCASSSPGLGNEKLFFGSGTQLSVL.

The rearrangement uses TRBV4-1 and TRBJ1-5; D may be TRBD1 (6 bases). CDR1 and CDR2 from the germline V gene are MGHRA and YSYEKL. CDR3 length: 15 residues. V was trimmed by 0 bases and J by 9 bases, leaving 15 bases between them. Here the CDR3 reads CASSQDEQGARPQHF. DNA of the CDR3: TGCGCCAGCAGCCAAGACGAACAGGGTGCCCGGCCCCAGCATTTT.